The text below deals with one TCR beta chain. CDR3 length: 16 residues. CDR1 is SGHAT and CDR2 is FQNNGV in the germline V gene. Trimming pared 5 bases from V and 0 bases from J, leaving 14 bases between. This record comes from a study of technical replicates of blood from a few donors. Libraries were prepared by immunoSEQ multiplex PCR; TCRdb keeps only in-frame clonotypes and omits some of them. The sample records approximately 82,000 clones, roughly 94% being singletons. J is TRBJ1-3 and V is TRBV11-2; tentatively, D is TRBD1 (5 bases). Specimen: T cells isolated from PBMCs. The source is a human donor in good health. The CDR3 DNA sequence: TGTGCCAGCAGCGGGGGAGGGATGACCTCTGGAAACACCATATATTTT. Translation gives CASSGGGMTSGNTIYF.